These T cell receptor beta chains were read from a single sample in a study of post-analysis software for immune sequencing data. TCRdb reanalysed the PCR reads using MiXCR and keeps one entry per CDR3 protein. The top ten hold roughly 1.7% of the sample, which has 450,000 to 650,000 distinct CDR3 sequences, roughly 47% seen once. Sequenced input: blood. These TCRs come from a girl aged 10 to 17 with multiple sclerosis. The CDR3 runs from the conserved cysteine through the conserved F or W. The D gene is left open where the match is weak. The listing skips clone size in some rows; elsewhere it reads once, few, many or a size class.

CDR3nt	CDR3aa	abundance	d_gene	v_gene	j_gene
TGTGCCAGCAGCTTAACTGAAGAGACCCAGTACTTC	CASSLTEETQYF	few	-	TRBV12-3/TRBV12-4	TRBJ2-5
TGTGCCAGCAGTTTTCTTGGGCTCCAAGAGACCCAGTACTTC	CASSFLGLQETQYF	-	-	TRBV12-3/TRBV12-4	TRBJ2-5
TGTGCCAGCACCCTTGGACTAGCAAGGAGTGCAGATACGCAGTATTTT	CASTLGLARSADTQYF	-	TRBD2	TRBV12-3/TRBV12-4	TRBJ2-3
TGTGCCAGCAGTTTAAAGGGGGGGGGCGATCAGCCCCAGCATTTT	CASSLKGGGDQPQHF	many	-	TRBV12-3/TRBV12-4	TRBJ1-5
TGTGCCAGCAGTTTACAGCGGTTTATTGGCTACACCTTC	CASSLQRFIGYTF	few	-	TRBV12-3/TRBV12-4	TRBJ1-2
TGTGCCAGCAGTTTGAGGGGAGGAGCTTTCTTT	CASSLRGGAFF	-	-	TRBV12-3/TRBV12-4	TRBJ1-1
TGTGCCAGCAACATTCTGGGTGGGAGGTCCTACAATGAGCAGTTCTTC	CASNILGGRSYNEQFF	-	-	TRBV27	TRBJ2-1
TGTGCCAGCAGTTGGGAGGGGGCCGGGTCCTACGAGCAGTACTTC	CASSWEGAGSYEQYF	few	-	TRBV12-3/TRBV12-4	TRBJ2-7
TGTGCCAGCAGTTTACAACAGGGCGGCTACACCTTC	CASSLQQGGYTF	-	-	TRBV12-3/TRBV12-4	TRBJ1-2
TGTGCCAGCAGTTTTACTAGCGGGAGGGGGTGGAACAATGAGCAGTTCTTC	CASSFTSGRGWNNEQFF	few	TRBD2	TRBV27	TRBJ2-1
TGTGCCAGCAGTTACGGGGGGTTCTCTGGGGCCAACGTCCTGACTTTC	CASSYGGFSGANVLTF	-	-	TRBV6-5	TRBJ2-6
TGCGCCAGTTCTAGCGGGGCCTCCTACGAGCAGTACTTC	CASSSGASYEQYF	few	TRBD2	TRBV5-1	TRBJ2-7
TGCGCCAGCAGCTGGTCCGACGGCGCCCGGAGATACGAGCAGTACTTC	CASSWSDGARRYEQYF	-	-	TRBV5-1	TRBJ2-7
TGTGCCAGCAGACCCTTACCTAAGCACTCCTCAGATACGCAGTATTTT	CASRPLPKHSSDTQYF	-	-	TRBV6-5	TRBJ2-3
TGTGCCAGCAGTGAACCGTCTAGCGGGGGTATCAATGAGCAGTTCTTC	CASSEPSSGGINEQFF	-	TRBD2	TRBV2	TRBJ2-1
TGTGCCAGCAGCCAATCGACAGGGGATGAGCAGTTCTTC	CASSQSTGDEQFF	few	TRBD1	TRBV4-2	TRBJ2-1
TGCGCCAGCAGCTTTAATCCGGGACCGCTCCAGCCCCAGCATTTT	CASSFNPGPLQPQHF	few	-	TRBV5-1	TRBJ1-5
TGTGCCAGCCACCTTGGGGATTACAATGAGCAGTTCTTC	CASHLGDYNEQFF	-	-	TRBV6-1	TRBJ2-1
TGTGCCAGCAGGCAAGTTAAGACGACGTTAAACACTGAAGCTTTCTTT	CASRQVKTTLNTEAFF	-	-	TRBV12-3/TRBV12-4	TRBJ1-1
TGTGCCAGCAGGAACCGGGACTCCTCCTACGAGCAGTACTTC	CASRNRDSSYEQYF	once	-	TRBV2	TRBJ2-7
TGCGCCAGCAGCTGGGAACTAGCTGGGGGACCCATGCATACGCAGTATTTT	CASSWELAGGPMHTQYF	few	-	TRBV5-1	TRBJ2-3
TGCGCCGGCAGCCTGGACGGGGTACGCAATCAGCCCCAGCATTTT	CAGSLDGVRNQPQHF	-	-	TRBV5-1	TRBJ1-5
TGTGCCAGCAGCTGGAGGGGGGACGAGCAGTACTTC	CASSWRGDEQYF	few	-	TRBV7-6	TRBJ2-7
TGTGCCACCAGTGACAACAGAGACCCTATCAATGAGCAGTTCTTC	CATSDNRDPINEQFF	-	-	TRBV24-1	TRBJ2-1
TGTGCCAGCAGCCAAACCCTAGGGAGGCAGACCCAGTACTTC	CASSQTLGRQTQYF	-	-	TRBV4-2	TRBJ2-5
TGCAGTGTCCGGACAGGGGTTTACAATGAGCAGTTCTTC	CSVRTGVYNEQFF	-	TRBD1	TRBV20-1	TRBJ2-1
TGTGCCAGCAGCGTAGAGGGATGGGGGGACGAGCAGTACTTC	CASSVEGWGDEQYF	-	-	TRBV9	TRBJ2-7
TGCAGTGCTAGACCCGAGGGTAAATGGAACACTGAAGCTTTCTTT	CSARPEGKWNTEAFF	-	-	TRBV20-1	TRBJ1-1
TGCGCCAGCAGCCCACAGGGGGCAAAGGACAACTATGGCTACACCTTC	CASSPQGAKDNYGYTF	-	TRBD1	TRBV5-1	TRBJ1-2
TGTGCCAGCAGTACTAGACTAGCGGGAGATCGTGAGACCCAGTACTTC	CASSTRLAGDRETQYF	-	TRBD2	TRBV12-3/TRBV12-4	TRBJ2-5
TGTGCCAGCAGCCAAGAAGAGGGATACGAGCAGTACTTC	CASSQEEGYEQYF	-	-	TRBV4-1	TRBJ2-7
TGCAGCGTTGACAGGATATGGAATGAGCAGTTCTTC	CSVDRIWNEQFF	-	-	TRBV29-1	TRBJ2-1
TGTGCCAGCGGAGAATGGAATTCACCCCTCCACTTT	CASGEWNSPLHF	-	-	TRBV13	TRBJ1-6
TGTGCCAGCAGCAGGGATCTAGCGGGAGTAGAGACCCAGTACTTC	CASSRDLAGVETQYF	once	TRBD2	TRBV3-1	TRBJ2-5
TGTGCCAGCAGCTTAGCCAGGGGGCTAACTGGGGCCAACGTCCTGACTTTC	CASSLARGLTGANVLTF	-	TRBD1	TRBV11-2	TRBJ2-6
TGTGCCAGCAGTTTGACCCCCGATGGCAGTTTTTATGGCTACACCTTC	CASSLTPDGSFYGYTF	few	-	TRBV12-3/TRBV12-4	TRBJ1-2
TGTGCCAGCAGTTACTCGACCCGCTCCTACGAGCAGTACTTC	CASSYSTRSYEQYF	few	-	TRBV6-5	TRBJ2-7
TGTGCCAGCGGCCAAGGAGCTAGCGGGGGTTTCGGTACGCAGTATTTT	CASGQGASGGFGTQYF	-	TRBD2	TRBV3-1	TRBJ2-3
TGCAGCGAAAGGACAGTTAACTATGGCTACACCTTC	CSERTVNYGYTF	-	-	TRBV29-1	TRBJ1-2
TGTGCCAGCAGGGACCGGGACAAGGAGCAGTTCTTC	CASRDRDKEQFF	-	-	TRBV11-1	TRBJ2-1
TGTGCAACCGGGACAGGTAGAAGAACTGAAGCTTTCTTT	CATGTGRRTEAFF	few	TRBD1	TRBV6-6	TRBJ1-1
TGCGCCAGCAGCTTGGAGGGGGGCGGACCCGAGCAGTACTTC	CASSLEGGGPEQYF	-	-	TRBV5-1	TRBJ2-7
TGCAGCGTGGGACAGGGGGCTGGCTACACCTTC	CSVGQGAGYTF	-	TRBD1	TRBV29-1	TRBJ1-2
TGTGCCAGTAGTATAGGCGGCAGGGGACATGAGGGGGAGCAGTTCTTC	CASSIGGRGHEGEQFF	few	-	TRBV19	TRBJ2-1
TGTGCCAGCAGCCGGGACAAGGGTTCACCCCTCCACTTT	CASSRDKGSPLHF	few	-	TRBV27	TRBJ1-6
TGCGCCAGCAGTCATAGCGGGAGCGATCGCGAGCAGTACTTC	CASSHSGSDREQYF	-	TRBD2	TRBV10-1	TRBJ2-7